This T cell receptor (beta chain) emerged from a study of OX40 agonist ivuxolimab in advanced cancers. Study background: From about 23 to 85 years was the age range, with a mean of about 54 years, and around 80% were male. Eligibility rules accepted prior anti-PD-1, anti-PD-L1 or anti-CTLA-4 therapy, and roughly 40% had some.

The assay was immunoSEQ multiplex PCR, and TCRdb's table has in-frame clones only and misses some. Of about 64,000 clones in the sample, about 90% were seen once. V lost 7 bases, J lost 0 bases, and 7 bases stayed unmatched. The length of the CDR3 is 15 residues. Germline CDR1 reads SGHTA; CDR2 reads FQGNSA. The source is an adult with an advanced solid tumor such as melanoma, head and neck, liver or kidney cancer. The V and J genes are TRBV7-2 and TRBJ2-7; 9 bases map to TRBD2. The specimen comprised CD4+ or CD8+ T cells sorted from blood, sampled in a trial of the OX40 agonist ivuxolimab. The CDR3 protein is CASTSGTSSSYEQYF. The CDR3 nucleotides are TGTGCCAGCACGTCCGGGACTAGCAGCTCCTACGAGCAGTACTTC.